This TCR beta chain was profiled in a study of T cells in localized non-small cell lung cancer. This table comes from immunoSEQ multiplex PCR, and its TCRdb copy is limited to in-frame clones, with some not included. The sample shows about 33,000 clones, approximately 84% of them seen only once. Concerning this clone itself: Its cognate antigen is unknown.

Findings of the study overall: Longer overall survival accompanied higher blood T cell density.

The sequenced sample was peripheral blood, obtained before any cancer treatment. The clonotype comes from a male donor older than 55 with stage III lung adenocarcinoma.

CDR3 loop: CASKVGASSGNTIYF. In nucleotides, the CDR3 is TGTGCCAGCAAAGTCGGCGCAAGCTCTGGAAACACCATATATTTT. The chain recombines TRBV19 with TRBJ1-3; D remains ambiguous. CDR3 length: 15 amino acids. V lost 9 bases and J 0 bases, leaving 15 bases between the germline ends. CDR1 is LNHDA and CDR2 is SQIVND in the germline V gene (reference sequence).